There are a few counts of the clone carrying this T cell receptor (beta chain). The antigen is undetermined. This specimen belongs to a study of T cell responses to AZD1222 COVID-19 vaccine. The CDR3 is 15 amino acids. Germline V gene lookup returns CDR1 MDHEN and CDR2 SYDVKM. V lost 2 bases and J lost 4, with 11 bases in between. Repertoires were generated with immunoSEQ multiplex PCR, while TCRdb's copy carries only in-frame clones and drops some. The sample yields under 150,000 clones, more than 85% seen once. Study-level points and caveats: There were vaccine-associated CD4 TCRs across spike, dominant at 160-218 and 743-854. AZD1222 recipients seropositive at baseline numbered only six. Donors in the cohort were predominantly white British and more often female, and clonal diversity was possibly underestimated.

This sequence originates from an adult in good health. The starting material was peripheral blood, obtained on day 0 of AZD1222 vaccination. The chain links TRBV28 to TRBJ2-2, with D perhaps TRBD1 (6 bases). The CDR3: CASSLGGSGTGELFF. The CDR3 bases are TGTGCCAGCAGTTTAGGGGGCTCGGGCACCGGGGAGCTGTTTTTT.